This T cell receptor beta chain was found in a study of T-cell memory formation after mild COVID-19. TCRdb independently ran MiXCR on the 5' RACE reads; one entry per CDR3 protein. This sample has just over 350,000 distinct CDR3 sequences, with under 15% found just once. This clonotype was picked up a small number of times. CDR3 size: 15 residues. The V end was cut by 1 base, the J end by 3 bases, with 12 bases between. Germline CDR1 reads LGHNA; CDR2 reads YSLEER. The receptor was derived from a man younger than 35 who had mild COVID-19 (a few samples of this study predate the infection). Cell type and time point are not known. This chain joins TRBV4-3 and TRBJ1-1; TRBD1 might be the D (6 bases). Sequences were obtained from PBMCs or a T cell subset sorted from them (not recorded which). CDR3 in DNA: TGCGCCAGCAGCCAAGTAGGTAGGGGGGACACTGAAGCTTTCTTT. Residues: CASSQVGRGDTEAFF.